This T cell receptor (beta chain) was recorded in a study of cytomegalovirus exposure and HLA in healthy donors. In regard to this clone: Its antigen is not known.

With 60 Vbeta and 13 Jbeta primers, the PCR was carried out. Generated by immunoSEQ multiplex PCR, the TCRdb table keeps only in-frame clones and is missing some. In the table there are around 110,000 clones, 65% to 80% of which are singletons. General study findings and limits: Later, an analysis found that common viral pathogens appeared to be linked with several of the most significant clusters. DRB1 had the most TCR associations and HLA-C the fewest, a later analysis found, with rates varying by HLA locus. The study had only CMV serostatus as immune exposure information.

Germline trimming cut 2 bases from V and 4 bases from J; bases unmatched to any gene: 5. Germline V CDR1 and CDR2: SGHNT, YYREEE (reference sequence). CDR3 length: 15 residues. Sequencing was performed on PBMCs. This chain links TRBV5-4 with TRBJ2-3; TRBD2 matches 9 bases. This clonotype was sampled from a man in his 60s in good health and CMV-seronegative. CDR3 sequence (DNA): TGTGCCAGCAGCTTAGGGACTAGCAGTTCAGATACGCAGTATTTT. It yields the protein CASSLGTSSSDTQYF.